Included here is one T cell receptor beta chain sequence, with context. The antigen remains unidentified. This CDR3 has 13 amino acids. In germline, CDR1 is SQVTM, CDR2 ANQGSEA. V lost 2 bases and J lost 11, with 16 bases in between. Researchers barred patients who had uncontrolled infection, other autoimmune disease, pregnancy or lactation. From approximately 9.5 ml of fresh peripheral blood, PBMCs were isolated. Amplified TCR beta CDR3 regions derived from RNA transcripts. A first-round RT-PCR of the TCR CDR3 used the HTBI primer set. TCRdb reanalysed the multiplex PCR reads using MiXCR and keeps one entry per CDR3 protein. The data contain some 490,000 distinct CDR3 sequences, 15% to 20% of them singletons. The data were obtained in a study of T cells in Graves' hyperthyroidism and ophthalmopathy. Study observations and caveats: In the analysis, a 13 V-J model separated ophthalmopathy from stable hyperthyroidism. Most thyroid clonotypes expanded above 0.001 appeared in blood too.

V usage is TRBV29-1 and J usage is TRBJ2-1; possibly TRBD2 for D (5 bases). Input material: blood. This receptor was obtained from a woman aged 25 to 39 with Graves' ophthalmopathy. CDR3 nucleotide sequence: TGCAGCGTTGAACCTCCCTGGGAGAAAAAGCAGTTCTTC. It specifies CSVEPPWEKKQFF.